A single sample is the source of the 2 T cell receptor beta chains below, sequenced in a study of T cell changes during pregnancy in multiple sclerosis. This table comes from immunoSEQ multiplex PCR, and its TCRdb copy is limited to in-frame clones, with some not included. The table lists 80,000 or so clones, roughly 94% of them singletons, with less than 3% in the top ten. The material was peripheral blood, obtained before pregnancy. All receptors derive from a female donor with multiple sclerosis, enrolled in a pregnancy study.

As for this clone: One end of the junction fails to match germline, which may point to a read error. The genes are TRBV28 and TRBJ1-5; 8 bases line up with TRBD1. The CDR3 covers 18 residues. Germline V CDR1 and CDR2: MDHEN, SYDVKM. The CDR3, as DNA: TGTGCCAGCAGTTTAGAGTCTCCCGGGACAGGCTTAAATCGGCCCCAGCATTTT. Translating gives CASSLESPGTGLNRPQHF.

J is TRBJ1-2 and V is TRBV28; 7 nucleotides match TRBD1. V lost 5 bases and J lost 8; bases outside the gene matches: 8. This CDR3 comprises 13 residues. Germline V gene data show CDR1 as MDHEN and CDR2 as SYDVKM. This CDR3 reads CASSRGTDLGYTF. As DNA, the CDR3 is TGTGCCAGCAGTAGAGGGACAGACCTGGGCTACACCTTC.